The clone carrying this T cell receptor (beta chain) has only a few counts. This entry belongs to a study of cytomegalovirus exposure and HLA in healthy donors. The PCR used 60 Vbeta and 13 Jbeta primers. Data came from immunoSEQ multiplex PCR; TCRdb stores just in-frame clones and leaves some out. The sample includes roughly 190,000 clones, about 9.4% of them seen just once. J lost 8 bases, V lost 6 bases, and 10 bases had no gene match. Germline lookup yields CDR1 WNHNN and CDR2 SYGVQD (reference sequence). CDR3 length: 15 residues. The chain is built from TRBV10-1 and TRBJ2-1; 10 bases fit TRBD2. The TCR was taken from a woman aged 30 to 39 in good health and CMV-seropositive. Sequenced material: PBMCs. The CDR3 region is CASRASGSGTDEQFF. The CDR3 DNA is TGCGCCAGCAGGGCTAGCGGGAGTGGTACCGATGAGCAGTTCTTC.